The rows below give T cell receptor beta chains drawn from one sample of a study of low-dose radiotherapy and immunotherapy resistance in tumors. TCRdb called the reads again in MiXCR, with one record for every CDR3 protein. The sample shows tens of thousands of distinct CDR3 sequences, around 11% of them seen only once. The sample was PBMCs, taken before treatment. These receptors were collected from a female donor with ovarian cancer. The CDR3 runs from the conserved cysteine through the conserved F or W. The D gene is left open where the match is weak. Size tells how often a clone was seen (once, few, many) or the class of an expanded clone, and some rows leave it out.

many	TRBD1	TRBV6-6	TRBJ2-7	CASSFPGQGFYEQYF	TGTGCCAGCAGCTTTCCGGGACAGGGGTTCTACGAGCAGTACTTC
many	-	TRBV7-9	TRBJ1-2	CASSYDGAGGYGYTF	TGTGCCAGCAGCTACGATGGGGCAGGCGGCTATGGCTACACCTTC
many	-	TRBV5-5	TRBJ2-7	CASSTRTVWNEQYF	TGTGCCAGCAGCACCCGGACAGTGTGGAACGAGCAGTACTTC
many	-	TRBV20-1	TRBJ1-6	CSAVSPTFYNSPLHF	TGCAGTGCCGTCAGTCCCACATTTTATAATTCACCCCTCCACTTT
many	TRBD1	TRBV30	TRBJ1-1	CASETGQGAEAFF	TGTGCCTCCGAGACAGGACAGGGGGCTGAAGCTTTCTTT
many	-	TRBV7-2	TRBJ2-2	CASSSSRVAGELFF	TGTGCCAGCAGCTCCTCTAGGGTAGCCGGGGAGCTGTTTTTT
-	TRBD2	TRBV5-1	TRBJ2-1	CASSSQTSGAPLDNEQFF	TGCGCCAGCAGCTCCCAGACTAGCGGGGCGCCTTTGGATAATGAGCAGTTCTTC
many	-	TRBV10-3	TRBJ1-3	CAIMGQSGNTIYF	TGTGCCATCATGGGACAATCTGGAAACACCATATATTTT
-	-	TRBV20-1	TRBJ2-2	CSAPGQRPNTGELFF	TGCAGTGCCCCTGGACAGAGACCGAACACCGGGGAGTTGTTTTTT
-	-	TRBV2	TRBJ2-3	CASSEASTGWWTDTQYF	TGTGCCAGCAGTGAAGCGAGCACAGGGTGGTGGACAGATACGCAGTATTTT
many	-	TRBV7-9	TRBJ2-1	CASSHKRGSDGEQFF	TGTGCCAGCAGCCATAAGAGGGGTAGCGATGGTGAGCAGTTCTTC
-	TRBD1	TRBV28	TRBJ1-2	CASSGAGTGGRRNYGYTF	TGTGCCAGCAGTGGCGCAGGGACAGGGGGTAGGAGAAACTATGGCTACACCTTC
many	-	TRBV29-1	TRBJ2-7	CSANRGYEQYF	TGCAGCGCGAACCGGGGGTATGAGCAGTACTTC
-	-	TRBV28	TRBJ2-2	CASSPPVGNTGELFFF	-
many	TRBD1	TRBV20-1	TRBJ1-1	CSARDPEGQGKSEAFF	TGCAGTGCTAGAGATCCAGAGGGACAGGGGAAATCTGAAGCTTTCTTT
many	TRBD1	TRBV19	TRBJ1-5	CASSAPTGAGQPQHF	TGTGCCAGTAGTGCCCCGACAGGGGCCGGTCAGCCCCAGCATTTT
many	-	TRBV27	TRBJ1-1	CASSTITSEAFF	TGTGCCAGCAGTACGATCACATCTGAAGCTTTCTTT
many	TRBD1	TRBV2	TRBJ2-2	CASTKTGLPTGELFF	TGTGCCAGCACCAAGACAGGGTTGCCCACCGGGGAGCTGTTTTTT
many	TRBD1	TRBV28	TRBJ2-7	CASSTGGRSYEQYF	TGTGCCAGCAGTACAGGGGGCCGCTCCTACGAGCAGTACTTC
many	TRBD2	TRBV7-2	TRBJ2-7	CASRGERGGPYEQYF	TGTGCCAGCAGGGGAGAGCGGGGGGGCCCCTACGAGCAGTACTTC
many	-	TRBV18	TRBJ1-1	CASSQGKNTEAFF	TGTGCCAGCTCACAGGGGAAAAACACTGAAGCTTTCTTT
many	TRBD2	TRBV3-1	TRBJ2-2	CASSQWTSGNTGELFF	TGTGCCAGCAGCCAATGGACTAGCGGGAACACCGGGGAGCTGTTTTTT
many	-	TRBV11-2	TRBJ2-5	CASSLGVRTSQETQYF	TGTGCCAGCAGCTTAGGGGTTCGGACAAGCCAAGAGACCCAGTACTTC
-	TRBD1	TRBV2	TRBJ1-1	CASRGQGAFTEAFF	TGTGCCAGCAGAGGACAGGGGGCGTTCACTGAAGCTTTCTTT
many	-	TRBV12-3/TRBV12-4	TRBJ2-2	CASSLPRTENIGELFF	TGTGCCAGCAGTTTGCCGCGGACAGAAAACATCGGGGAGCTGTTTTTT
many	-	TRBV3-1	TRBJ1-1	CASSQGDTAGAFF	TGTGCCAGCAGCCAAGGGGATACGGCAGGGGCTTTCTTT
many	-	TRBV5-1	TRBJ2-2	CASTPLVSGELFF	TGCGCCAGCACCCCTCTAGTCTCCGGGGAGCTGTTTTTT
many	-	TRBV12-3/TRBV12-4	TRBJ2-7	CASSSRGGMAYEQYF	TGTGCCAGCAGTTCGAGGGGGGGTATGGCCTACGAGCAGTACTTC
many	-	TRBV25-1	TRBJ2-2	CASSEYQGGNTGELFF	TGTGCCAGCAGTGAGTACCAGGGGGGAAACACCGGGGAGCTGTTTTTT
many	TRBD1	TRBV19	TRBJ1-5	CASSMGQGAQPQHF	TGTGCCAGTAGTATGGGGCAGGGGGCCCAGCCCCAGCATTTT
many	-	TRBV15	TRBJ2-7	CATSRHESSGEQYF	TGTGCCACCAGCAGACATGAGTCTTCTGGGGAGCAGTACTTC
many	-	TRBV30	TRBJ2-2	CAWSVWSFGVSTGELFF	TGTGCCTGGAGTGTTTGGTCTTTCGGCGTCAGCACCGGGGAGCTGTTTTTT
many	-	TRBV12-3/TRBV12-4	TRBJ2-1	CASSLDRVYNEQFF	TGTGCCAGCAGTTTAGACAGGGTCTACAATGAGCAGTTCTTC
many	-	TRBV5-1	TRBJ2-7	CASRYSPRQYEQYF	TGCGCCAGCAGATACTCCCCCCGACAGTACGAGCAGTACTTC
-	TRBD1	TRBV6-5	TRBJ2-3	CASSYSGTGVTDTQYF	TGTGCCAGCAGTTACTCCGGGACAGGGGTCACAGATACGCAGTATTTT
many	-	TRBV4-1	TRBJ1-4	CASSPGTSLYKTNEKLFF	TGCGCCAGCAGCCCTGGGACAAGTCTCTACAAAACTAATGAAAAACTGTTTTTT
many	-	TRBV5-1	TRBJ1-1	CASSLDGMNTEAFF	TGCGCCAGCAGCTTGGACGGCATGAACACTGAAGCTTTCTTT
-	-	TRBV4-1	TRBJ1-5	CASSQETTYSNQPQHF	TGCGCCAGCAGCCAAGAGACGACTTATAGCAATCAGCCCCAGCATTTT
many	-	TRBV28	TRBJ2-7	CASSLGGPSSYEQYF	TGTGCCAGCAGTTTGGGGGGCCCTAGCTCCTACGAGCAGTACTTC
many	TRBD2	TRBV29-1	TRBJ2-1	CSVAWTSGGRGEQFF	TGCAGCGTTGCTTGGACTAGCGGGGGCCGGGGGGAGCAGTTCTTC
many	TRBD2	TRBV10-3	TRBJ2-5	CAISGGGGARETQYF	TGTGCCATCAGTGGTGGCGGGGGGGCCAGGGAGACCCAGTACTTC
many	TRBD1	TRBV5-1	TRBJ2-7	CASSTGQTGASYEQYF	TGCGCCAGCAGCACGGGACAGACAGGGGCCTCCTACGAGCAGTACTTC
-	TRBD1	TRBV28	TRBJ2-1	CASSKPGTGTYNEQFF	TGTGCCAGCAGTAAACCCGGGACAGGGACCTACAATGAGCAGTTCTTC
many	-	TRBV12-3/TRBV12-4	TRBJ2-1	CASRLGSSYNEQFF	TGTGCCAGCAGGTTAGGAAGCTCCTACAATGAGCAGTTCTTC
many	-	TRBV30	TRBJ1-2	CAWSTDPGGYGYTF	TGTGCCTGGAGCACGGATCCTGGGGGCTATGGCTACACCTTC
many	-	TRBV12-3/TRBV12-4	TRBJ2-5	CASSLPPYKETQYF	TGTGCCAGCAGCCTGCCTCCGTATAAAGAGACCCAGTACTTC
many	-	TRBV28	TRBJ1-3	CASSRRQVSGNTIYF	TGTGCCAGCAGCCGAAGACAGGTCTCTGGAAACACCATATATTTT
many	TRBD1	TRBV11-2	TRBJ1-6	CASSFGTGQAYNSPLHF	TGTGCCAGCAGCTTCGGGACAGGGCAAGCCTATAATTCACCCCTCCACTTT
many	-	TRBV15	TRBJ1-5	CATSRGVSNQPQHF	TGTGCCACCAGCAGAGGGGTCTCCAATCAGCCCCAGCATTTT
many	-	TRBV5-4	TRBJ2-6	CASSISQGFGGANVLTF	TGTGCCAGCAGCATATCCCAAGGGTTCGGTGGGGCCAACGTCCTGACTTTC
many	-	TRBV6-6	TRBJ2-7	CASSYRSDATYEQYF	TGTGCCAGCAGTTACAGGTCAGATGCAACCTACGAGCAGTACTTC